Given below is one T cell receptor beta chain in context. The table lists this clonotype with many counts. Its cognate antigen has yet to be identified. Per-nucleotide qualities are absent, and no much larger clonotype sits a single base away. The record originates from a study of CD8 T cells in ankylosing spondylitis (dated by TCRdb to about 2017). In terms of the full investigation: T cell receptor beta repertoires were profiled in healthy donors and ankylosing spondylitis patients so that disease-linked TCR variants could be found. The whole study cohort included 108 healthy donors and 25 ankylosing spondylitis patients. Peripheral blood samples were taken, and synovial fluid was additionally collected from ankylosing spondylitis patients.

Ends trimmed: V by 4 bases, J by 4 bases; bases unmatched to a gene: 5. Counted from cysteine to phenylalanine, this CDR3 has 14 amino acids. Only the CDR3 DNA is retained, 42 bases long and in frame from the first base. The germline V gene specifies SQVTM as CDR1 and ANQGSEA as CDR2. Sequenced on an Illumina MiSeq. Quantitative 5'-RACE with molecular barcodes was used to prepare TCR beta libraries. The source study handled its data this way. A new computational method, built on a probabilistic model of VDJ rearrangement, was used to identify disease-linked TCR variants. Using fastp at Q25 and MiXCR, TCRdb reprocessed the public reads and kept productive beta chains. Duplicate CDR3 protein sequences are folded into a single record with the most common DNA and genes. The V and J calls and clone size are TCRdb's, not the authors'. The sample records tens of thousands of distinct CDR3 sequences, roughly a sixth of which are singletons. Around 27% of the sample lies in the top ten.

On the study overall, not on this receptor specifically: A CD8+ phenotype was shown by the disease-linked clones, which were found at relatively low frequencies in peripheral blood. Blood from ankylosing spondylitis patients appeared to be characterized by a TCR beta motif made up of several highly homologous amino acid variants. Some TCR beta motif variants had previously been reported in synovial fluid and blood of reactive arthritis patients, which suggested common disease-initiation mechanisms. Significant enrichment of the disease-linked clones was reported in matched synovial fluid samples from ankylosing spondylitis patients.

The chain is encoded by TRBV29-1 joined to TRBJ1-1, with 11 bases aligning to TRBD1. Source material: blood. The sequence was obtained from a male donor with ankylosing spondylitis or in good health (not recorded which). The CDR3 region has the sequence CSVALGTGGTEAFF. The DNA sequence is as follows: TGCAGCGTTGCATTAGGGACAGGGGGCACTGAAGCTTTCTTT. Reference TRBV29-1 and TRBJ1-1 proteins supply the regions before and after the CDR3; the full variable domain is: SAVISQKPSRDICQRGTSLTIQCQVDSQVTMMFWYRQQPGQSLTLIATANQGSEATYESGFVIDKFPISRPNLTFSTLTVSNMSPEDSSIYLCSVALGTGGTEAFFGQGTRLTVV.